The clone carrying this T cell receptor (beta chain) was counted a few times. Antigen unknown. This specimen comes from a study of T cells after yellow fever vaccination. TCR cDNA, made by 5'RACE template switching, carried an added universal primer site and UMIs. TCRdb re-called the 5' RACE reads with MiXCR, one entry per CDR3 protein. The data show approximately 340,000 distinct CDR3 sequences, about 8.7% seen once. Study-level results: Most clones from primary vaccination were detected again post-booster (96% CD4, 88% CD8). Secondary responses were weaker yet peaked faster, day 5 versus 15. Shared CD4/CD8 clonotypes were a small share, likely from convergent recombination.

V lost 7 bases, J lost 4 bases, and 7 bases stayed unmatched. CDR3 length: 15 residues. Germline V gene data show CDR1 as MNHNS and CDR2 as SASEGT. This TCR was recovered from a man between 18 and 35 years old who received the YFV17D yellow fever vaccine. Sample: PBMCs, taken on the day of the first yellow fever vaccination. This chain connects TRBV6-1 to TRBJ2-5; 12 nucleotides align to TRBD2. The CDR3 bases are TGTGCCAGCACCCCCCGGACTAGCGGGGCAGAGACCCAGTACTTC. Its protein product is CASTPRTSGAETQYF.